Listed below are T cell receptor beta chains from one sample, sequenced in a study of ipilimumab plus nivolumab after autologous stem cell transplantation. Assay: immunoSEQ multiplex PCR; the TCRdb copy retains only in-frame clones and omits some. Of some 87,000 clones in the sample, under 85% were seen once. The input for sequencing was PBMCs, taken in a trial of ipilimumab plus nivolumab as post-transplant consolidation. Receptor source: a male donor with diffuse large B-cell lymphoma. CDR3s include the opening cysteine and the closing phenylalanine or tryptophan. D genes are given only for firm matches. Clone size, where shown, is once, few, many, or a class for clones that have expanded.

TRBJ1-1 . once TRBV4-1 CASSQGPGGYTEAFF TGCGCCAGCAGCCAAGGTCCCGGGGGTTACACTGAAGCTTTCTTT
TRBJ1-5 . . TRBV2 CATRGFSNQPQHF TGTGCCACGCGGGGGTTTAGCAATCAGCCCCAGCATTTT
TRBJ2-7 TRBD2 . TRBV4-2 CASSQDLAGREQYF TGTGCCAGCAGCCAAGACCTAGCGGGGAGGGAGCAGTACTTC
TRBJ1-3 . . TRBV27 CASSLRWSASGNTIYF TGTGCCAGCAGTTTAAGGTGGTCGGCCTCTGGAAACACCATATATTTT
TRBJ1-6 TRBD1 many TRBV7-2 CASSLGQGRSPLHF TGTGCCAGCAGCCTAGGACAGGGGCGATCACCCCTCCACTTT
TRBJ1-4 . . TRBV5-1 CASSLGRTVNNEKLFF TGCGCCAGCAGCTTGGGCCGGACAGTCAATAATGAAAAACTGTTTTTT
TRBJ2-1 TRBD2 once TRBV5-6 CASSPGRGGYSNEQFF TGTGCCAGCAGCCCCGGGCGGGGGGGATACTCCAATGAGCAGTTCTTC
TRBJ2-7 . . TRBV4-3 CASSPESGEREQYF TGCGCCAGCAGCCCCGAGTCCGGGGAGAGGGAGCAGTACTTC
TRBJ2-7 . . TRBV19 CASSIDQGGFRVEQYF TGTGCCAGTAGTATAGACCAGGGCGGATTCAGAGTCGAGCAGTACTTC
TRBJ1-3 . . TRBV7-2 CASSLGVGNTIYF TGTGCCAGCAGCTTGGGGGTCGGAAACACCATATATTTT
TRBJ1-4 . . TRBV27 CASSLRAREKLFF TGTGCCAGCAGTTTACGTGCCCGGGAAAAACTGTTTTTT
TRBJ2-7 TRBD2 few TRBV5-5 CASSLVPSGEQYF TGTGCCAGCAGCCTCGTCCCTAGCGGCGAGCAGTACTTC
TRBJ1-2 . . TRBV29-1 CSVEDNTLGYGYTF TGCAGCGTTGAAGATAACACGCTGGGCTATGGCTACACCTTC
TRBJ2-7 . . TRBV11-2 CASSQGWGDEQYF TGTGCCAGCAGCCAGGGGTGGGGCGACGAGCAGTACTTC
TRBJ2-5 . . TRBV5-5 CATRAGRGGETQYF TGTGCCACCCGGGCAGGGCGTGGGGGTGAGACCCAGTACTTC
TRBJ2-7 TRBD2 . TRBV10-1 CASSDIQTSGSHEQYF TGCGCCAGCAGTGATATACAGACTAGCGGGTCCCACGAGCAGTACTTC
TRBJ2-6 TRBD1 . TRBV6-5 CASSYGTAGANVLTF TGTGCCAGCAGTTACGGGACAGCTGGGGCCAACGTCCTGACTTTC
TRBJ2-2 . . TRBV6-4 CASSAPWAELFF TGTGCCAGCAGTGCCCCCTGGGCGGAGCTGTTTTTT
TRBJ2-7 TRBD1 few TRBV2 CASSEPGQGEYEQYF TGTGCCAGCAGTGAACCGGGACAGGGGGAATACGAGCAGTACTTC
TRBJ2-7 . . TRBV6-1 CASSDLRGRSLYEQYF TGTGCCAGCAGTGACCTACGGGGCCGCAGCCTCTACGAGCAGTACTTC
TRBJ2-6 . . TRBV11-3 CASSLVTWFPRASGANVLTF TGTGCCAGCAGCTTAGTTACTTGGTTTCCAAGGGCGTCTGGGGCCAACGTCCTGACTTTC
TRBJ2-3 TRBD2 . TRBV4-1 CASSQDRGGSTDTQYF TGCGCCAGCAGCCAAGATCGGGGAGGGAGCACAGATACGCAGTATTTT
TRBJ2-7 . . TRBV6-5 CASSYSAGTHSYEQYF TGTGCCAGCAGTTACTCAGCGGGGACACACTCCTACGAGCAGTACTTC